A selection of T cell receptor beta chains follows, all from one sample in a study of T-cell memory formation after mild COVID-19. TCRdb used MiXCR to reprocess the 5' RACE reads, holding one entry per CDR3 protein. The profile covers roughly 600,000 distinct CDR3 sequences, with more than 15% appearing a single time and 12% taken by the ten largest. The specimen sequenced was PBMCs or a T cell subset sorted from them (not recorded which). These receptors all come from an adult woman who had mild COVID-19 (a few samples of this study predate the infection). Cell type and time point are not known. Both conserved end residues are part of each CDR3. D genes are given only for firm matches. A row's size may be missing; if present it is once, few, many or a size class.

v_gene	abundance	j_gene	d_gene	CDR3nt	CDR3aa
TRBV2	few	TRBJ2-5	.	TGTGCCAGCAGTGCAAGGGAGGCAGTAGAGACCCAGTACTTC	CASSAREAVETQYF
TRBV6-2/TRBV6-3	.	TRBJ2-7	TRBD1	TGTGCCAGCAGTTACCGAAGGGGGCCCTCCTACGAGCAGTACTTC	CASSYRRGPSYEQYF
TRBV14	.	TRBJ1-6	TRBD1	TGTGCCAGCAGCCTTATACAGGGGGGAAATTCACCCCTCCACTTT	CASSLIQGGNSPLHF
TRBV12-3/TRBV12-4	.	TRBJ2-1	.	TGTGCCAGCAGTTTGTGGCAGCCAAACAACAATGAGCAGTTCTTC	CASSLWQPNNNEQFF
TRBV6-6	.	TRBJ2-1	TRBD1	TGTGCCAGCAGCCTCCAGGGGGCGGACAATGAGCAGTTCTTC	CASSLQGADNEQFF
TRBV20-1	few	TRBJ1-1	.	TGCAGTGCTAGGGCCCGACAGACCCCGCTACCGTTCGCTGAAGCTTTCTTT	CSARARQTPLPFAEAFF
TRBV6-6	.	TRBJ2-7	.	TGTGCCAGCAGCCTCGGCAGGAACGAGCAGTACTTC	CASSLGRNEQYF
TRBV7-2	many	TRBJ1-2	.	TGTGCCAGCAGTTTGGCAGGGGATGGCTACACCTTC	CASSLAGDGYTF
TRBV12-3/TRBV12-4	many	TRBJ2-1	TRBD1	TGTGCCAGCAGTCCTATCTTGGGACAGGGGTCTAACCCGAGCAAGTACAATGAGCAGTTCTTC	CASSPILGQGSNPSKYNEQFF
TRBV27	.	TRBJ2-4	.	TGTGCCAGCACTAGTCGGGGCAACATTCAGTACTTC	CASTSRGNIQYF
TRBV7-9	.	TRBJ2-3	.	TGTGCCAGCAGCTCGACAGGACTGAGCACAGATACGCAGTATTTT	CASSSTGLSTDTQYF
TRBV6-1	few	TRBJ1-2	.	TGTGCCAGCAGTGAACAAGAAATTGATGGCTACACCTTC	CASSEQEIDGYTF
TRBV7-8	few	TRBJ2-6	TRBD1	TGTGCCAGCAGCCCCAGACAGGGGGCGAATTCTGGGGCCAACGTCCTGACTTTC	CASSPRQGANSGANVLTF